The 25 T cell receptor beta chains below all came from one sample that was sequenced in a study of blood T cell repertoires in COVID-19. Profiled with immunoSEQ multiplex PCR; TCRdb holds only in-frame clones, not every one. The sample yields around 64,000 clones, 82% seen once. Sequencing input: peripheral blood. These receptors all stem from a human donor in a cohort sampled during active COVID-19.

V gene TRBV5-4 combines with J gene TRBJ2-1; 11 bases agree with TRBD2. The CDR3 consists of 17 residues. In germline, CDR1 is SGHNT, CDR2 YYREEE (reference sequence). V was clipped by 0 bases and J by 9 bases; unmatched bases: 11. The CDR3 nucleotides are TGTGCCAGCAGCTTGGCGACGACTAGCGGGGTGGGGAGTGAGCAGTTCTTC. This sequence encodes CASSLATTSGVGSEQFF.

The chain combines TRBV10-2 with TRBJ1-1, with 8 bases aligning to TRBD1. Per the germline V gene, CDR1 is WSHSY and CDR2 is SAAADI. With 5 bases clipped from V and 1 base from J, the junction kept 3 bases outside the gene matches. This CDR3 has 14 residues. The CDR3 here is CASSRTGTNTEAFF. CDR3 nucleotides: TGCGCCAGCAGTAGGACAGGGACGAACACTGAAGCTTTCTTT.

This chain connects TRBV14 to TRBJ2-7; 13 bases align to TRBD2. Germline lookup yields CDR1 SGHDN and CDR2 FVKESK. The CDR3 totals 15 residues. Trimming cost V 2 bases and J 6 bases; bases outside gene matches: 4. The CDR3: CASSQQLAGGPEQYV. CDR3 in DNA: TGTGCCAGCAGCCAACAACTAGCGGGGGGGCCCGAGCAGTACGTC.

The rearrangement joins TRBV29-1 to TRBJ1-1; D perhaps matches TRBD1 (5 bases). Germline V gives CDR1 SQVTM, CDR2 ANQGSEA. The CDR3 runs to 13 residues. Trimming removed 8 bases from V and 1 base from J, with 14 bases in between. The CDR3 region has the DNA TGCAGCACCAGAGGCGGGGGGAACACTGAAGCTTTCTTT. This encodes CSTRGGGNTEAFF.

V gene TRBV2 combines with J gene TRBJ1-1; maybe TRBD1 (6 bases). Trimming shortened V by 10 bases and J by 2 bases, and 17 bases separated the two germline ends. Per germline, CDR1 SNHLY and CDR2 FYNNEI. The length of the CDR3 is 14 residues. This CDR3 reads CATYRGGGNTEAFF. In nucleotides, the CDR3 is TGTGCCACCTACAGAGGGGGGGGTAACACTGAAGCTTTCTTT.

The chain recombines TRBV10-3 with TRBJ2-1; 7 positions match TRBD1. Unmatched junction bases numbered 11, after V lost 7 bases and J lost 5 bases. The CDR3 spans 15 residues. Germline V CDR1 and CDR2: ENHRY, SYGVKD. CDR3 nucleotides: TGTGCCATCACCTCCCGGGACAGCGAACACAATGAGCAGTTCTTC. This encodes CAITSRDSEHNEQFF.

The chain recombines TRBV3-1 (or the pseudogene TRBV3-2) with TRBJ2-1, with a weak D call TRBD2 (7 bases). V lost 0 bases and J 7 bases, leaving 19 bases between the germline ends. The CDR3 consists of 17 residues. CDR1 is LGHDT and CDR2 is YNNKEL in the germline V gene (reference sequence). For the CDR3, the DNA is TGTGCCAGCAGCCAAGATCTATTAGCCCGGGGGGCAAATGAGCAGTTCTTC. It yields the protein CASSQDLLARGANEQFF.

The V and J genes are TRBV2 and TRBJ2-3; D possibly corresponds to TRBD2 (5 bases). Germline V CDR1 and CDR2: SNHLY, FYNNEI. With 8 bases removed from V and 0 bases from J, the gap between germline ends came to 12 bases. The CDR3 extends over 14 amino acids. As DNA, the CDR3 is TGTGCCAGCGGAGGCGGTGCTAGCACAGATACGCAGTATTTT. It specifies CASGGGASTDTQYF.

This sequence joins TRBV5-1 and TRBJ2-3; TRBD2 matches 12 bases. Germline lookup yields CDR1 SGHRS and CDR2 YFSETQ. This CDR3 has 15 residues. V gave up 4 bases and J gave up 7 bases; unmatched junction bases: 7. CDR3 in amino acids: CASSAASGGVNTQYF. For the CDR3, the DNA is TGCGCCAGCAGCGCCGCTAGCGGGGGGGTCAATACGCAGTATTTT. Looking up the rest from reference TRBV5-1 and TRBJ2-3 gives the full variable domain: KAGVTQTPRYLIKTRGQQVTLSCSPISGHRSVSWYQQTPGQGLQFLFEYFSETQRNKGNFPGRFSGRQFSNSRSEMNVSTLELGDSALYLCASSAASGGVNTQYFGPGTRLTVL.

This clone was counted many times. The V and J genes are TRBV10-2 and TRBJ1-1; D gene uncertain. Germline CDR1 WSHSY, CDR2 SAAADI. The CDR3 loop spans 11 amino acids. Between the trimmed V and J ends, which lost 3 bases and 7 bases, there was a span of 6 bases. The CDR3 DNA follows: TGCGCCAGCAGTGACCCCAATGAAGCTTTCTTT. Its protein is CASSDPNEAFF.

V usage is TRBV9 and J usage is TRBJ1-1, with TRBD1 matching 10 bases. The trim removed 0 bases at V and 3 bases at J, leaving 2 bases unmatched. Germline CDR1 and CDR2: SGDLS and YYNGEE. The CDR3 contains 15 residues. Here the CDR3 reads CASSVGQGAYTEAFF. CDR3 in DNA: TGTGCCAGCAGCGTAGGACAGGGGGCATACACTGAAGCTTTCTTT.

This chain uses TRBV30 with TRBJ2-1, with 9 bases fitting TRBD2. This CDR3 region has 15 residues. Unmatched junction bases numbered 11, after V lost 2 bases and J lost 9 bases. Germline assignment: CDR1 GTSNPN and CDR2 SVGIG (reference sequence). The CDR3 sequence: CAWSSNAGGGVEQFF. In DNA form, the CDR3 reads TGTGCCTGGAGTTCCAACGCGGGGGGGGGCGTTGAGCAGTTCTTC.

The chain carries TRBV6-2 or TRBV6-3 and TRBJ1-2, with unresolved D. CDR1 and CDR2 from the germline V gene are MNHEY and SVGEGT. The CDR3 consists of 16 residues. Trimming pared 4 bases from V and 7 bases from J, leaving 22 bases between. The CDR3 DNA reads as TGTGCCAGCAGTTCCACCTCGGGGTTGTTAATAGGTGGCTACACCTTC. As protein: CASSSTSGLLIGGYTF.

CDR3 region: CASKMDGEPSGNTIYF. The CDR3 DNA reads as TGTGCCAGCAAGATGGACGGGGAACCCTCTGGAAACACCATATATTTT. The chain couples TRBV6-6 to TRBJ1-3; unclear D gene. The CDR3 totals 16 residues. Germline V gene sequence: CDR1 MNHNY, CDR2 SVGAGI (reference sequence). The V and J ends lost 7 bases and 0 bases respectively, with 16 bases between them.

This sequence joins TRBV7-8 and TRBJ1-1; TRBD1 is a possible D gene (5 bases). The CDR3 contains 15 residues. V lost 4 bases and J 5 bases, leaving 17 bases between the germline ends. The V gene's germline CDR1 is SGHVS and CDR2 FQNEAQ. CDR3 nucleotide sequence: TGTGCCAGCAGCTCTCTTAGGGGCGCGCAAACTGAAGCTTTCTTT. It encodes CASSSLRGAQTEAFF.

The rearrangement uses TRBV6-5 and TRBJ2-7, with no clear D. This CDR3 comprises 15 residues. V was clipped by 2 bases and J by 2 bases, with 13 bases between them. Germline loops: CDR1 MNHEY, CDR2 SVGAGI. The CDR3 sequence is CASSYSPAGPYEQYV. The CDR3 DNA follows: TGTGCCAGCAGTTACAGCCCCGCTGGGCCCTACGAGCAGTACGTC.

This chain uses TRBV28 with TRBJ1-5, with 8 bases lining up with TRBD1. Germline lookup yields CDR1 MDHEN and CDR2 SYDVKM. V dropped 5 bases and J dropped 0; count of bases not matched to a gene: 3. CDR3 length: 15 residues. The CDR3: CASSGTGLSNQPQHF. The CDR3 nucleotides are TGTGCCAGCAGTGGGACAGGCCTTAGCAATCAGCCCCAGCATTTT.

The chain recombines TRBV5-5 with TRBJ1-2, with TRBD1 as a possible D gene (6 bases). The CDR3 totals 17 residues. V lost 0 bases, J lost 4 bases, and 19 bases lay in between. Germline assignment: CDR1 SGHKS and CDR2 YYEKEE (reference sequence). The CDR3 sequence: CASSLEGRGHLLYGYTF. DNA of the CDR3: TGTGCCAGCAGCTTGGAGGGAAGGGGACATTTGCTCTATGGCTACACCTTC.

This chain joins TRBV21-1 and TRBJ1-4; the D segment call TRBD1 is taken from the table without a DNA check. TRBV21-1 is a recognized pseudogene. This CDR3 has 14 amino acids. CDR3 protein: CASIRGTGSEKLFF. The CDR3 DNA is TGTGCCAGCATCAGGGGGACAGGGAGTGAAAAACTGTTTTTT.

This clone showed up just a few times. The genes are TRBV10-3 and TRBJ1-6; 8 bases are shared with TRBD1. Germline trimming cut 9 bases from V and 10 bases from J; bases unmatched to any gene: 14. The CDR3 runs to 15 residues. Germline CDR1 ENHRY, CDR2 SYGVKD. The CDR3 is CAIHRGGERDSPLHF. The CDR3 nucleotides read TGTGCCATTCACAGGGGGGGGGAAAGGGACTCACCCCTCCACTTT.

The chain joins TRBV7-2 to TRBJ2-3; 8 bases fit TRBD2. CDR3 length: 16 residues. CDR1 SGHTA and CDR2 FQGNSA come from the germline V gene. The V segment lost 1 base and the J segment 3 bases; nucleotides outside the gene matches: 6. CDR3 in amino acids: CASSLVGSGGTDTQYF. The CDR3 DNA reads as TGTGCCAGCAGCTTAGTGGGGTCGGGGGGGACAGATACGCAGTATTTT. Supplemented by reference TRBV7-2 and TRBJ2-3, the full variable domain reads GAGVSQSPSNKVTEKGKDVELRCDPISGHTALYWYRQSLGQGLEFLIYFQGNSAPDKSGLPSDRFSAERTGGSVSTLTIQRTQQEDSAVYLCASSLVGSGGTDTQYFGPGTRLTVL.

The gene calls are TRBV12-5 and TRBJ1-1; 7 bases are shared with TRBD1. CDR1 and CDR2 from the germline V gene are LGHNT and FRNRAP. The CDR3 runs to 15 residues. The J segment lost 7 bases and the V segment lost 4 bases, leaving 12 bases of the junction unmatched. CDR3 sequence (DNA): TGTGCTAGTGGTTCACCCAGACAGGGAAATATTGAAGCTTTCTTT. It specifies CASGSPRQGNIEAFF.

In DNA, the CDR3 is TGCGCCAGCAGCTTGGCCGCGGGGGTAGGGTTGAATGGCTACACCTTC. It specifies CASSLAAGVGLNGYTF. The chain uses TRBV5-1 and TRBJ1-2; perhaps TRBD1 as D (5 bases). This CDR3 is built from 16 residues. Germline V gene sequence: CDR1 SGHRS, CDR2 YFSETQ. V lost 0 bases to trimming and J lost 6 bases, with 18 bases between them. Full variable domain (rest looked up from reference TRBV5-1 and TRBJ1-2): KAGVTQTPRYLIKTRGQQVTLSCSPISGHRSVSWYQQTPGQGLQFLFEYFSETQRNKGNFPGRFSGRQFSNSRSEMNVSTLELGDSALYLCASSLAAGVGLNGYTFGSGTRLTVV.

J is TRBJ2-1 and V is TRBV2, with TRBD2 identical over 8 bases. Trimming at V came to 7 bases and at J to 4 bases, leaving 6 bases not matched to a gene. There are 14 residues in the CDR3. CDR1 is SNHLY, CDR2 FYNNEI, per germline. CDR3 in DNA: TGTGCCAGCATTGGCGGGGGGCCTTACAATGAGCAGTTCTTC. Its translation is CASIGGGPYNEQFF.

The chain couples TRBV10-3 to TRBJ1-5; TRBD1 is a possible D gene (5 bases). The CDR3 spans 14 residues. V dropped 10 bases and J dropped 6 bases, with 19 bases sitting between them. Per the germline V gene, CDR1 is ENHRY and CDR2 is SYGVKD. The CDR3 DNA follows: TGTGCCAGTAGCGGTGCAAGGGGCGGTCAGCCCCAGCATTTT. It specifies CASSGARGGQPQHF.